Listed below are T cell receptor beta chains from one sample, sequenced in a study of OX40 agonist ivuxolimab in advanced cancers. The data were produced by immunoSEQ multiplex PCR, yet TCRdb's version contains in-frame clones alone and is incomplete. The table records about 82,000 clones, over 75% of them present only once. The starting material was CD4+ or CD8+ T cells sorted from blood, obtained in a trial of the OX40 agonist ivuxolimab. These receptors were obtained from an adult with an advanced solid tumor such as melanoma, head and neck, liver or kidney cancer. Each CDR3 is given with its conserved first and last residue.

>TRBV7-6
CASSLPGGRQAFF
>TRBV2
CASSGRGEKLFF
>TRBV5-4
CASSLAGLTGNNEQFF
>TRBV2
CASSPRTGATNEKLFF
>TRBV6-5
CASSPPLAGRYEQFF
>TRBV9
CASGAWLASETQYF
>TRBV10-3
CAITQGLDGEQFF
>TRBV7-9
CASSLNSYEQYF
>TRBV18
CASSPPNGMNTGELFF
>TRBV7-8
CASEGGGRKTDTQYF
>TRBV5-1
CASSLGQGGQPQHF
>TRBV6-6
CASSSGTGGLYGYTF
>TRBV28
CASAREGVFTEAFF
>TRBV5-6
CASSPDRGTGELFF
>TRBV7-6
CASSSLTETQYF
>TRBV19
CASSTTGTGTGNTIYF
>TRBV4-1
CASSQVPSGSSYEQYF
>TRBV13
CASSLWGEKLFF
>TRBV27
CASSFEGQGNSPLHF
>TRBV30
CAWSLGGSGTDTQYF
>TRBV10-1
CASSVGQGNTDTQYF
>TRBV6-5
CASSNRENGELFF
>TRBV7-9
CASSLGQARNTGELFF
>TRBV30
CAAGSGPGFQKLFF
>TRBV5-1
CASSAGLDEKLFF
>TRBV6-4
CASSEIPGTNEQFF
>TRBV5-4
CASSLDSTSSYEQYF
>TRBV9
CASSLTGGVNEQFF
>TRBV5-8
CASSRTENTDTQYF
>TRBV10-2
CASSESIPSGNTIYF
>TRBV9
CASSVDPRSGNYEQFF
>TRBV7-9
CASSDSQPHEQFF